This T cell receptor (beta chain) was observed in a study of blood T cell repertoires in COVID-19. Original processing methods: Amplification of reference gene primers was used by the study to estimate nucleated cell counts. Measured with immunoSEQ multiplex PCR; TCRdb has only the in-frame clones, and not every one. D and trimming were read from the DNA, whereas the V and J calls and clone size are those reported in that table. The data show over 200,000 clones, approximately 90% seen once. Followed longitudinally, the Seattle patients had been enrolled during active infection. V shed 7 bases and J shed 7 bases, with 13 bases lying between them. The CDR3 length is 13 residues.

The sequencing input was peripheral blood. The chain is built from TRBV12-3 or TRBV12-4 and TRBJ1-4, with TRBD1 as a possible D gene (5 bases). The TCR sequence derives from a young man with COVID-19, enrolled during active disease. The CDR3 here is CASTVGGTEKLFF. CDR3 sequence (DNA): TGTGCCAGCACCGTGGGAGGGACTGAAAAACTGTTTTTT.